This T cell receptor beta chain was obtained from a study of blood T cell repertoires in COVID-19. Overall study: COVID-19 samples collected from the United States, Italy and Spain covered acute and convalescent phases. T cells, B-cell-depleted T cells, or PBMCs provided the cDNA or gDNA that served as material.

The CDR3 totals 13 residues. Trimming removed 6 bases from V and 5 bases from J; junction bases left unmatched: 6. Germline V gives CDR1 MNHEY, CDR2 SVGAGI. This clone has a count of ten or more. Original analysis: Counts of nucleated cells, estimated from reference gene primer amplification, were obtained. Repertoires were generated with immunoSEQ multiplex PCR, while TCRdb's copy carries only in-frame clones and drops some. That table furnishes V, J and clone size, whereas the DNA furnished D and trimming. The profile shows 44,000 or so clones, over 80% of them singletons. This clonotype was sampled from a man at least 80 years old in a cohort sampled during active COVID-19. Source material: peripheral blood. This chain uses TRBV6-5 with TRBJ2-5; 7 bases align to TRBD2. CDR3 protein: CASSWGGPETQYF. CDR3 nucleotides: TGTGCCAGCAGCTGGGGGGGACCGGAGACCCAGTACTTC.